This T cell receptor beta chain was sequenced in a study of blood T cell repertoires in COVID-19. As for the study in general: The United States, Italy and Spain supplied acute and convalescent COVID-19 samples.

The V end was cut by 4 bases, the J end by 0 bases, with 14 bases between. In germline, CDR1 is SGHRS, CDR2 YFSETQ. The CDR3 is 15 amino acids. Seattle-derived patients entered the study during active infection and were followed longitudinally. Profiling relied on immunoSEQ multiplex PCR, and the TCRdb table lists in-frame clones only, not all of them. The repertoire holds about 300,000 clones, with around 92% as singletons. The receptor was derived from a woman under 40 with COVID-19, enrolled during active disease. The sample comprised peripheral blood. V usage is TRBV5-1 and J usage is TRBJ2-7; a weak D match, TRBD2 (6 bases). The CDR3 protein is CASSEPGLSSYEQYF. In DNA form, the CDR3 reads TGCGCCAGCAGCGAGCCGGGACTGAGCTCCTACGAGCAGTACTTC.